This T cell receptor beta chain was identified during a study of T cell responses to AZD1222 COVID-19 vaccine. Repertoires were generated with immunoSEQ multiplex PCR, while TCRdb's copy carries only in-frame clones and drops some. Among fewer than 95,000 clones listed, around 91% were seen once. Notes on the study in general: Every sample of the repertoires postdated the peak T cell response.

Details on this clone: Its antigen remains unidentified.

V gave up 0 bases and J gave up 6 bases, with 16 bases separating them. The CDR3 runs to 17 residues. The sequences come from peripheral blood, collected on day 0 of AZD1222 vaccination. This clonotype was obtained from an adult in good health. The genes are TRBV5-3 and TRBJ1-6; D is ambiguous. TRBV5-3 carries the ORF label, with uncertain function. This chain's CDR3 is CARSLVPEEVGNSPLHF. The DNA of the CDR3 is TGTGCCAGAAGCTTGGTGCCAGAGGAGGTAGGTAATTCACCCCTCCACTTT.